This TCR beta chain was documented in a study of early T cells in non-severe SARS-CoV-2 infection. Study results and limitations: A preference for anti-spike CD8 responses marked VDJdb matching, which missed private and CD4 specificities.

On this clonotype: No antigen is known for it.

Attachment of unique molecular identifiers was made to individual cDNA molecules. TCRdb analysed the 5' RACE reads with MiXCR anew, one entry per CDR3 protein. The top ten hold about 9% of the sample, which has about 60,000 distinct CDR3 sequences, around 14% seen once. Trimming shortened V by 3 bases and J by 8 bases, and 8 bases separated the two germline ends. Germline V lookup: CDR1 SEHNR, CDR2 FQNEAQ (reference sequence). The CDR3 runs 12 residues. The starting material was whole blood, obtained at baseline. The chain couples TRBV7-9 to TRBJ2-4; D may match TRBD1 or TRBD2 (5 bases each). The TCR comes from an adult who was a healthcare worker with PCR-confirmed SARS-CoV-2 infection or an uninfected control (not recorded which). Here the CDR3 reads CASSLGPHIQYF. CDR3 sequence (DNA): TGTGCCAGCAGCTTGGGACCTCACATTCAGTACTTC.